Below are 25 T cell receptor beta chains sequenced from a single sample in a study of cytomegalovirus exposure and HLA in healthy donors. This PCR relied on a set of 60 Vbeta primers and 13 Jbeta primers. The repertoire was sequenced with immunoSEQ multiplex PCR; TCRdb's copy has only in-frame clones and lacks some. Its table lists about 130,000 clones. The sample taken for sequencing was PBMCs. These receptors were collected from a woman aged 55-69 years in good health and CMV-seronegative.

V usage is TRBV5-4 and J usage is TRBJ1-4; weak D call: TRBD1 (5 bases). The germline gives CDR1 SGHNT, CDR2 YYREEE (reference sequence). The length of the CDR3 is 15 residues. V was cut by 7 bases and J by 1 base, with 14 bases left in between. CDR3 coding DNA: TGTGCCAGCTCCAATGGGAGGGGAACTAATGAAAAACTGTTTTTT. This gives the protein CASSNGRGTNEKLFF.

This chain joins TRBV18 and TRBJ1-2; the D gene is possibly TRBD1 (5 bases). This CDR3 has 14 residues. CDR1 and CDR2 (germline): KGHSH, LQKENI. V lost 3 bases, J lost 3 bases, and 11 bases lay in between. CDR3 sequence: CASSPKTEDYGYTF. In nucleotides, the CDR3 is TGTGCCAGCTCACCCAAGACAGAAGACTATGGCTACACCTTC. The variable domain in full, with the rest retrieved from reference TRBV18 and TRBJ1-2, is NAGVMQNPRHLVRRRGQEARLRCSPMKGHSHVYWYRQLPEEGLKFMVYLQKENIIDESGMPKERFSAEFPKEGPSILRIQQVVRGDSAAYFCASSPKTEDYGYTFGSGTRLTVV.

The V call is TRBV29-1, the J call TRBJ1-1; TRBD1 is a possible D gene (5 bases). The CDR3 has 9 amino acids. From germline, CDR1 is SQVTM and CDR2 ANQGSEA. The V end lost 4 bases, the J end lost 11 bases, and 8 bases lay between the germline ends. The CDR3 loop is CSVGTTAFF. CDR3 coding DNA: TGCAGCGTTGGGACAACGGCTTTCTTT.

This chain joins TRBV6-5 and TRBJ2-1; 7 nucleotides align to TRBD1. The CDR3 is made up of 15 amino acids. J was trimmed by 6 bases and V by 2 bases; bases with no gene match: 7. In germline, CDR1 is MNHEY, CDR2 SVGAGI. For the CDR3, the DNA is TGTGCCAGCAGTTACGACCCGGACAGGCTCAATGAGCAGTTCTTC. The encoded protein is CASSYDPDRLNEQFF.

The rearrangement joins TRBV2 to TRBJ1-1; D is unclear. Trimming took 8 bases from V and 0 from J, leaving 13 bases between them. There are 14 residues in the CDR3. The germline gives CDR1 SNHLY, CDR2 FYNNEI. The chain's CDR3 is CASQPGRMNTEAFF. The CDR3, as DNA: TGTGCCAGCCAGCCGGGGAGAATGAACACTGAAGCTTTCTTT.

In nucleotides, the CDR3 is TGCGCCAGCAGCTTGGGACTAGCGGGAGGTTCATATGAGCAGTTCTTC. Residues: CASSLGLAGGSYEQFF. The chain has TRBV5-1 and TRBJ2-1; TRBD2 agrees at 13 bases. V dropped 0 bases and J dropped 8; count of bases not matched to a gene: 5. Germline CDR1 is SGHRS and CDR2 is YFSETQ. There are 16 residues in the CDR3.

This sequence joins TRBV4-1 and TRBJ2-7; 9 bases match TRBD2. V shed 4 bases, J shed 2 bases, and the junction held 6 bases outside the gene matches. The germline V gene has CDR1 MGHRA and CDR2 YSYEKL. CDR3 length: 15 residues. CDR3 DNA sequence: TGCGCCAGCAGCCCTCGACTAGCGGATACCTACGAGCAGTACTTC. Amino acids: CASSPRLADTYEQYF.

This chain joins TRBV5-6 and TRBJ2-1, with a possible D match to TRBD2 (6 bases). This CDR3 spans 13 amino acids. Germline values: CDR1 SGHDT, CDR2 YYEEEE. V was cut by 4 bases and J by 4 bases, with 9 bases left in between. For the CDR3, the DNA is TGTGCCAGCAGCCCGGGGACTTACAATGAGCAGTTCTTC. This codes for CASSPGTYNEQFF.

The chain uses TRBV6-6 and TRBJ2-5, with TRBD1 matching over 9 bases. CDR3 length equals 15 residues. Trimming removed 4 bases from V and 1 base from J; junction bases left unmatched: 4. CDR1 and CDR2 (germline): MNHNY, SVGAGI (reference sequence). The CDR3 coding sequence is TGTGCCAGCAGTTGGCCGGGACAGGGCCAAGAGACCCAGTACTTC. Translating gives CASSWPGQGQETQYF.

This chain's CDR3 is CASRQGAYEQYF. The CDR3, as DNA: TGTGCCAGCAGACAGGGGGCCTACGAGCAGTACTTC. V and J are TRBV6-5 and TRBJ2-7; 8 bases map to TRBD1. CDR1 and CDR2 from the germline V gene are MNHEY and SVGAGI. The length of the CDR3 is 12 residues. Trimming took 6 bases from V and 2 from J; bases not matched to a gene: 0.

The J gene is TRBJ2-5, the V gene TRBV6-5, with TRBD1 matching 7 bases. Germline CDR1 MNHEY, CDR2 SVGAGI. This CDR3 spans 15 amino acids. After removal of 0 bases from V and 3 bases from J, the junction contained 4 bases not matched to a gene. The CDR3, as DNA: TGTGCCAGCAGTTACTCCCGGACAGGAGAAGAGACCCAGTACTTC. Protein product: CASSYSRTGEETQYF.

This chain joins TRBV5-1 and TRBJ1-2; 8 bases agree with TRBD1. CDR1 SGHRS and CDR2 YFSETQ come from the germline V gene. J lost 8 bases, V lost 0 bases, and 15 bases had no gene match. The CDR3 has 17 residues. CDR3 region: CASSLEGTGANYGGYTF. CDR3 bases: TGCGCCAGCAGCTTGGAGGGGACAGGAGCTAACTATGGCGGCTACACCTTC. The full variable domain, in which reference TRBV5-1 and TRBJ1-2 provide the parts outside the CDR3, is KAGVTQTPRYLIKTRGQQVTLSCSPISGHRSVSWYQQTPGQGLQFLFEYFSETQRNKGNFPGRFSGRQFSNSRSEMNVSTLELGDSALYLCASSLEGTGANYGGYTFGSGTRLTVV.

This rearrangement joins TRBV11-3 to TRBJ2-6, with 8 bases that match TRBD1. CDR1 is SGHNT, CDR2 YENEEA, per germline. The CDR3 loop spans 17 amino acids. The junction had 9 bases not matched to a gene; V was cut back by 4 bases and J by 4 bases. The CDR3 DNA sequence: TGTGCCAGCAGCTCGGGACAGGCCCTGGGAGGGGCCAACGTCCTGACTTTC. It codes for CASSSGQALGGANVLTF. The full variable domain, completed using reference TRBV11-3 and TRBJ2-6, is EAGVVQSPRYKIIEKKQPVAFWCNPISGHNTLYWYLQNLGQGPELLIRYENEEAVDDSQLPKDRFSAERLKGVDSTLKIQPAELGDSAVYLCASSSGQALGGANVLTFGAGSRLTVL.

This chain uses TRBV19 with TRBJ1-1; TRBD1 matches 8 bases. J gave up 0 bases and V 4 bases, and 7 bases lay outside the gene matches. This CDR3 contains 16 residues. Germline loops: CDR1 LNHDA, CDR2 SQIVND (reference sequence). CDR3 residues: CASSNRGNRMNTEAFF. The CDR3 DNA follows: TGTGCCAGTAGTAACAGGGGGAATCGAATGAACACTGAAGCTTTCTTT.

Concerning this clone itself: The same CDR3 is also encoded by other DNA sequences in this sample. The chain uses TRBV6-5 and TRBJ2-1, with D tentatively TRBD2 (6 bases). Germline lookup yields CDR1 MNHEY and CDR2 SVGAGI. The CDR3 extends over 15 amino acids. V lost 0 bases to trimming and J lost 0 bases, with 6 bases between them. This CDR3 reads CASSYSGGSYNEQFF. CDR3 bases: TGTGCCAGCAGTTACTCGGGGGGCTCCTACAATGAGCAGTTCTTC.

The rearrangement joins TRBV6-6 to TRBJ1-4; the D gene is possibly TRBD1 (5 bases). The CDR3 runs 13 residues. Trimming cost V 7 bases and J 10 bases, with 16 bases left between them. Germline V gene sequence: CDR1 MNHNY, CDR2 SVGAGI (reference sequence). The CDR3, as DNA: TGTGCCAGCACTTCGGGGGGATGGGGAAAACTGTTTTTT. Translating gives CASTSGGWGKLFF.

The chain employs TRBV2 and TRBJ1-2; 12 nucleotides align to TRBD1. With V trimmed by 3 bases and J by 3 bases, 2 bases remained unmatched. Per the germline V gene, CDR1 is SNHLY and CDR2 is FYNNEI. This CDR3 is 15 amino acids long. CDR3 DNA: TGTGCCAGCAGTGAGGGACAGGGGGCTCACTATGGCTACACCTTC. Translated, it gives CASSEGQGAHYGYTF.

The genes are TRBV7-9 and TRBJ1-1, with D uncertain. Germline V gene lookup returns CDR1 SEHNR and CDR2 FQNEAQ (reference sequence). V dropped 1 base and J dropped 0 bases, with 15 bases sitting between them. The CDR3 sequence is 17 residues long. The CDR3 loop reads CASSLEPSLYLNTEAFF. The CDR3 DNA sequence: TGTGCCAGCAGCTTAGAACCCAGTCTGTATTTGAACACTGAAGCTTTCTTT.

The chain recombines TRBV7-9 with TRBJ2-4, with TRBD1 as a possible D gene (6 bases). V gave up 1 base and J gave up 0 bases, with 10 bases separating them. The germline gives CDR1 SEHNR, CDR2 FQNEAQ (reference sequence). The CDR3 sequence is 16 residues long. The CDR3, as DNA: TGTGCCAGCAGCTTAGTGCAGGGGTTAGCCAAAAACATTCAGTACTTC. The encoded protein is CASSLVQGLAKNIQYF.

The chain links TRBV19 to TRBJ2-3; TRBD1 aligns across 9 bases. The CDR3 is 14 residues long. V shed 8 bases and J 1 base; nucleotides not matched to a gene: 4. Germline-derived CDR1 and CDR2 are LNHDA and SQIVND (reference sequence). CDR3 amino acids: CASGQGTGTDTQYF. The CDR3 DNA follows: TGTGCCAGTGGACAGGGGACGGGCACAGATACGCAGTATTTT.

This chain links TRBV2 with TRBJ2-5, with D maybe TRBD1 (5 bases). TRBJ2-7 explains the end of the DNA better; the J call may be wrong. This CDR3 is built from 15 residues. Germline values: CDR1 SNHLY, CDR2 FYNNEI. CDR3 DNA: TGTGCCAGCAGTGAAGCGCTTCAAGGGGCGTACGAGCAGTACTTC. Its translation: CASSEALQGAYEQYF.

The chain is built from TRBV5-1 and TRBJ2-2; D gene ambiguous. Germline values: CDR1 SGHRS, CDR2 YFSETQ. The ends were cut back, 1 base at V and 3 bases at J, with 7 bases in the middle. The CDR3 is 14 amino acids. The CDR3 DNA is TGCGCCAGCAGCTTGACTGGTTACACCGGGGAGCTGTTTTTT. Translating it yields CASSLTGYTGELFF.

In regard to this clone: At the DNA level, this CDR3 is encoded by other sequences in the same sample as well. This sequence joins TRBV19 and TRBJ1-1, with D hard to call. Trimming pared 4 bases from V and 1 base from J, leaving 10 bases between. The germline V gene encodes CDR1 LNHDA and CDR2 SQIVND (reference sequence). The CDR3 has 14 amino acids. For the CDR3, the DNA is TGTGCCAGTAGTACCCTAGGAGGGAACACTGAAGCTTTCTTT. This gives the protein CASSTLGGNTEAFF. Full variable domain (remainder filled in from reference TRBV19 and TRBJ1-1): DGGITQSPKYLFRKEGQNVTLSCEQNLNHDAMYWYRQDPGQGLRLIYYSQIVNDFQKGDIAEGYSVSREKKESFPLTVTSAQKNPTAFYLCASSTLGGNTEAFFGQGTRLTVV.

V is TRBV6-6 and J is TRBJ2-5; 8 bases agree with TRBD1. Germline V gives CDR1 MNHNY, CDR2 SVGAGI (reference sequence). The CDR3 has 14 residues. The J segment lost 5 bases and the V segment lost 5 bases, leaving 7 bases of the junction unmatched. DNA of the CDR3: TGTGCCAGCAGTACCCGGACAGGGCTGGAGACCCAGTACTTC. Amino acids: CASSTRTGLETQYF.

The rearrangement links TRBV9 to TRBJ2-5, with 7 bases fitting TRBD2. The CDR3 sequence is 14 residues long. Per germline, CDR1 SGDLS and CDR2 YYNGEE. Trimming cost V 4 bases and J 4 bases; bases outside gene matches: 7. The CDR3 is CASSQFGGGETQYF. Written as DNA, the CDR3 is TGTGCCAGCAGCCAATTTGGGGGGGGAGAGACCCAGTACTTC.